This TCR beta chain is from a study of spatial heterogeneity in lung cancer. General observations from the study: Ubiquitous expanded tumor TCRs surfaced in blood more at resection than they did at follow-up.

A distinct unique molecular identifier was carried by each TCR cDNA molecule. MiXCR, run by TCRdb on the 5' RACE reads, gives a single entry per CDR3 protein. Among approximately 40,000 distinct CDR3 sequences listed, around 15% were seen once. This clonotype appeared many times. Its antigen remains unidentified. Time point denoted: sample taken at primary tumor resection. Samples were donated by 72 untreated early-stage non-small cell lung cancer patients. The CDR3 is 12 residues long. V dropped 4 bases and J dropped 10; count of bases not matched to a gene: 4. This chain uses TRBV12-3 or TRBV12-4 with TRBJ2-1; 7 nucleotides align to TRBD1. The TCR originated in a male donor with early-stage non-small cell lung cancer. Source: PBMCs, taken at surgery. The CDR3 is CASSYLGGEQFF. CDR3 DNA: TGTGCCAGCAGTTACCTAGGGGGCGAGCAGTTCTTC.